This T cell receptor (beta chain) was observed in a study of control samples from healthy donors and cancer patients. This CDR3 region has 16 residues. The germline gives CDR1 MDHEN, CDR2 SYDVKM. The V and J ends lost 7 bases and 5 bases, in that order; junction bases with no gene match: 11. Profiling relied on immunoSEQ multiplex PCR, and the TCRdb table lists in-frame clones only, not all of them. The sample carries tens of thousands of clones, about nine tenths recorded once. Sequences were obtained from PBMCs. The sequence was obtained from a man aged 55 to 70 with head and neck cancer. V and J are TRBV28 and TRBJ1-6, with 7 bases identical to TRBD1. CDR3: CASTHGQARNNSPLHF. The CDR3 nucleotides are TGTGCCAGCACCCATGGACAGGCGCGGAATAATTCACCCCTCCACTTT.